This entry lists 3 T cell receptor beta chains sequenced from one sample in a study of blood T cell repertoires in COVID-19. Clones were read by immunoSEQ multiplex PCR, and TCRdb kept only the in-frame ones, dropping some. The sample consists of some 260,000 clones, around 80% of them appearing once. The specimen sequenced was PBMCs or T cells enriched from blood (not recorded which). These receptors were taken from a man younger than 40 with acute COVID-19.

The chain combines TRBV12-3 or TRBV12-4 with TRBJ1-5; no definite D call. V was shortened by 4 bases and J by 2 bases, with 6 bases between the two germline ends. The CDR3 sequence is 13 residues long. CDR3 DNA sequence: TGTGCCAGCAGTTCCCCTGGCAATCAGCCCCAGCATTTT. Protein product: CASSSPGNQPQHF.

V is TRBV19 and J is TRBJ2-3; weak D call: TRBD2 (6 bases). V dropped 9 bases and J dropped 3 bases, with 19 bases sitting between them. Germline V CDR1 and CDR2: LNHDA, SQIVND (reference sequence). The CDR3 totals 15 residues. CDR3 region: CARGTGGVSTDTQYF. The CDR3, as DNA: TGTGCCAGGGGAACAGGAGGGGTGAGTACAGATACGCAGTATTTT.

Only one count was recorded for this clone. Sequence at one end of the junction differs from germline and may be a read error. The V call is TRBV5-1, the J call TRBJ1-3, with D possibly being TRBD1 (6 bases). The CDR3 contains 14 residues. Germline CDR1 and CDR2: SGHRS and YFSETQ. CDR3 coding DNA: TGTGCCAGCAGCTTGTCAGGGGCTGGAAACACCATATATTTT. Amino acids: CASSLSGAGNTIYF.